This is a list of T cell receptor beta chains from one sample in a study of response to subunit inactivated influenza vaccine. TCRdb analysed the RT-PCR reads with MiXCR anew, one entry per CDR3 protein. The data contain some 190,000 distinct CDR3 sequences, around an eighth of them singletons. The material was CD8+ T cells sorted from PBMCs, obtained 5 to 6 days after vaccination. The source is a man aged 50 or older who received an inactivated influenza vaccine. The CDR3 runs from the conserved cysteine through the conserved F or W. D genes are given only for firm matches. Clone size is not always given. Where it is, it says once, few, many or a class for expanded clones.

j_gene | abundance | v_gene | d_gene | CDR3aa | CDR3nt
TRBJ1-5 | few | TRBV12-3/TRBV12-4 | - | CASSPADRSNQPQHF | TGTGCCAGCAGTCCTGCTGACCGTAGCAATCAGCCCCAGCATTTT
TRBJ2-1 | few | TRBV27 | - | CASSLSQPSYNEQFF | TGTGCCAGCAGTTTATCCCAACCTTCCTACAATGAGCAGTTCTTC
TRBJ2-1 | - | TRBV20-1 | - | CSARGWATSNEQFF | TGCAGTGCTAGAGGCTGGGCCACTTCCAATGAGCAGTTCTTC
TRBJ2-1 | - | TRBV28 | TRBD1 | CASSPFPGQAYNEQFF | TGTGCCAGCAGCCCCTTCCCGGGACAGGCATACAATGAGCAGTTCTTC
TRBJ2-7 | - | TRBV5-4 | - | CASSLVAENPYEQYF | TGTGCCAGCAGCTTGGTGGCAGAGAATCCCTACGAGCAGTACTTC
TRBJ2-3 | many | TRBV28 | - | CASSPGSGTDTQYF | TGTGCCAGCAGTCCCGGGAGTGGAACAGATACGCAGTATTTT
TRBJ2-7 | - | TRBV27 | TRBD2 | CASPSSSGNSSYEQYF | TGTGCCAGTCCCTCCTCTAGCGGGAATTCCTCCTACGAGCAGTACTTC
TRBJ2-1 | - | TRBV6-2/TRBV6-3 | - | CASSYWSNEQFF | TGTGCCAGCAGTTACTGGTCCAATGAGCAGTTCTTC
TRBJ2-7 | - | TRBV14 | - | CASSQDRLGRPDYEQYF | TGTGCCAGCAGCCAGGACCGGTTAGGACGGCCCGACTACGAGCAGTACTTC
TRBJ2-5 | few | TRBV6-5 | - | CASSYYRFGGETQYF | TGTGCCAGCAGTTACTATCGTTTCGGCGGGGAGACCCAGTACTTC
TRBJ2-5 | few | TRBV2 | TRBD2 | CASSVGLEETQYF | TGTGCCAGCAGCGTAGGACTAGAAGAGACCCAGTACTTC
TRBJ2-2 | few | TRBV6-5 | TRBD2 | CASSYGLAGVGELFF | TGTGCCAGCAGTTACGGACTAGCGGGAGTCGGGGAGCTGTTTTTT
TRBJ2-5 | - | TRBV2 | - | CASSDGGETQYF | TGTGCCAGCAGTGACGGTGGGGAGACCCAGTACTTC
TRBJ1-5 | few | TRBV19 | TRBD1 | CASSRGDRWSNQPQHF | TGTGCCAGTTCCCGAGGGGACAGGTGGAGCAATCAGCCCCAGCATTTT
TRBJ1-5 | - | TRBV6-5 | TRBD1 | CASSYRQGGNQPQHF | TGTGCCAGCAGTTACCGACAGGGAGGCAATCAGCCCCAGCATTTT
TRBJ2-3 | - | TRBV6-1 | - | CASSEMSGRTDTQYF | TGTGCCAGCAGTGAAATGTCAGGGCGGACAGATACGCAGTATTTT
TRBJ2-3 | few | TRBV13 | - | CASTPQVRADTQYF | TGTGCCAGCACCCCACAGGTTCGCGCAGATACGCAGTATTTT
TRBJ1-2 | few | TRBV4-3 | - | CASSQDLGFYGYTF | TGCGCCAGCAGCCAAGATTTGGGTTTTTATGGCTACACCTTC
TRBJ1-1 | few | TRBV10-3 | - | CAAISNTEAFF | TGTGCCGCCATATCTAACACTGAAGCTTTCTTT
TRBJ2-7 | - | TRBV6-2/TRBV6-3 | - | CASSFDPGRYEQYF | TGTGCCAGCAGCTTTGATCCCGGACGGTACGAGCAGTACTTC
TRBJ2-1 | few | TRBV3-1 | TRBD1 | CASSQVTTGAYEQFF | TGTGCCAGCAGCCAAGTCACGACAGGGGCTTATGAGCAGTTCTTC
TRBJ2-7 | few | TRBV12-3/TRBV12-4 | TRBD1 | CASSSSPGSGTDYEQYF | TGTGCCAGCAGTTCCTCTCCCGGCTCAGGGACAGACTACGAGCAGTACTTC
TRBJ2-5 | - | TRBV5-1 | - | CASSLVPIIQETQYF | TGCGCCAGCAGCTTGGTACCGATAATTCAAGAGACCCAGTACTTC
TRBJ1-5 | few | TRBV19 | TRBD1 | CASRGTDSNQPQHF | TGTGCCAGTAGGGGGACAGATAGCAATCAGCCCCAGCATTTT
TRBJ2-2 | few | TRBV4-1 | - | CASSGYFAGELFF | TGCGCCAGCAGCGGTTACTTCGCCGGGGAGCTGTTTTTT
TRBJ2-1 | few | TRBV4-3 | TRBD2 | CASGSGLDFNEQFF | TGCGCCAGCGGCTCGGGACTAGACTTCAATGAGCAGTTCTTC
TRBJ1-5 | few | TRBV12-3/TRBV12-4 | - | CASSLTEYSNQPQHF | TGTGCCAGCAGTTTAACCGAATATAGCAATCAGCCCCAGCATTTT
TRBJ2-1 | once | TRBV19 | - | CASSIRGSHNEQFF | TGTGCCAGTAGTATACGGGGCTCACACAATGAGCAGTTCTTC
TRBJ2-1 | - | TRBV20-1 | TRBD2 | CSARDPWIAGSYNEQFF | TGCAGTGCTAGAGACCCCTGGATAGCGGGGTCCTACAATGAGCAGTTCTTC
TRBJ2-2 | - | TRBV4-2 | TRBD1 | CASSQEPGQGPTGELFF | TGTGCCAGCAGCCAAGAACCTGGACAGGGGCCTACCGGGGAGCTGTTTTTT
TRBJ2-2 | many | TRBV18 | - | CASSRNAARDTGELFF | TGTGCCAGCTCACGCAATGCGGCCCGGGACACCGGGGAGCTGTTTTTT
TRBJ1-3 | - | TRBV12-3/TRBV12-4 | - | CASSPSRRTRNTIYF | TGTGCCAGCAGCCCGTCCAGGAGAACAAGAAACACCATATATTTT
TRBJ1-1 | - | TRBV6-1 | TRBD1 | CASSWDRGRLGDTEAFF | TGTGCCAGCAGCTGGGACAGGGGGCGGTTGGGTGACACTGAAGCTTTCTTT
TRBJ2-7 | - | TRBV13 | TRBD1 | CASSMGQGIDEQYF | TGTGCCAGCAGCATGGGACAGGGGATCGACGAGCAGTACTTC
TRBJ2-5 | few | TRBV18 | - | CASSTTVRSDALRLQETQYF | TGTGCCAGCTCAACGACAGTTCGGAGTGACGCCTTGCGGCTCCAAGAGACCCAGTACTTC
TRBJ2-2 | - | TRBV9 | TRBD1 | CASSVGGQGAHTGELFF | TGTGCCAGCAGCGTAGGAGGGCAGGGGGCGCACACCGGGGAGCTGTTTTTT
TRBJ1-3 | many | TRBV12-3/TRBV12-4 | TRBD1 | CASSGTGVGNTIYF | TGTGCCAGCAGCGGGACAGGGGTCGGAAACACCATATATTTT
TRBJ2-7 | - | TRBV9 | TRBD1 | CASSVGQGGDEQYF | TGTGCCAGCAGCGTAGGACAGGGGGGGGACGAGCAGTACTTC
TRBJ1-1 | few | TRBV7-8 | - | CASSLGGGIGTEAFF | TGTGCCAGCAGCTTAGGGGGAGGGATCGGCACTGAAGCTTTCTTT
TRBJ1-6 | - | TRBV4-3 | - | CASSHTGFGSPLHF | TGCGCCAGCAGCCATACAGGGTTCGGTTCACCCCTCCACTTT
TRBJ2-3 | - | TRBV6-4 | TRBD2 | CASKPLWTSGEDTQYF | TGTGCCAGCAAACCCCTTTGGACCAGCGGGGAAGATACGCAGTATTTT
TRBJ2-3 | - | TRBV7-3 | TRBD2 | CASSHSGTSGTDTQYF | TGTGCCAGCAGCCACTCCGGGACTAGCGGCACAGATACGCAGTATTTT
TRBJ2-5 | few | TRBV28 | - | CASSLDPHPQETQYF | TGTGCCAGCAGTTTGGACCCACACCCCCAAGAGACCCAGTACTTC